This T cell receptor beta chain appears in the sequencing data of a study of cytomegalovirus exposure and HLA in healthy donors. CDR1 and CDR2 from the germline V gene are SGHNT and YYREEE (reference sequence). The CDR3 contains 14 residues. With 0 bases removed from V and 4 bases from J, the gap between germline ends came to 8 bases. PCR was performed using 60 Vbeta and 13 Jbeta primers. TCRdb's table, derived via immunoSEQ multiplex PCR, lists solely in-frame clones and lacks some. The data show about 43,000 clones, with under 65% seen just once and roughly 9.4% held by the top ten. Study-level findings and limits: A later analysis found common viral pathogens apparently linked to several of the most significant clusters.

A remark on this clone: Its antigen is undetermined.

Material for sequencing was PBMCs. This rearrangement joins TRBV5-4 to TRBJ1-3; D is unclear. The TCR originated in a human donor in good health. The CDR3 DNA sequence: TGTGCCAGCAGCTTGGACAGAATAGGAAACACCATATATTTT. Residues: CASSLDRIGNTIYF.